This T cell receptor (beta chain) was identified during a study of type 1 regulatory T cells. Background on the study: This in vitro CD4 product, T-allo10, is enriched for Tr1 cells and alloantigen-specific.

TCRdb re-called the reads through MiXCR, storing one row per CDR3 protein. The repertoire holds tens of thousands of distinct CDR3 sequences, with less than 25% as singletons. Regarding this clonotype: The antigen is unknown.

V was clipped by 4 bases and J by 5 bases; unmatched bases: 11. The CDR3 spans 15 residues. CDR1 and CDR2 from the germline V gene are SGHRS and YFSETQ. Regarding the study as a whole: Compared with non-Tr1 cells, Tr1 cells showed a narrower TCR repertoire.

The chain uses TRBV5-1 and TRBJ2-5; TRBD2 agrees at 7 bases. Material for sequencing was cultured type 1 regulatory T (Tr1) cells, either the whole culture or a sorted fraction (not recorded which). The TCR was taken from a human donor in good health. This CDR3 is CASSPPLAAGETQYF. CDR3 DNA: TGCGCCAGCAGCCCCCCTCTAGCGGCGGGGGAGACCCAGTACTTC.